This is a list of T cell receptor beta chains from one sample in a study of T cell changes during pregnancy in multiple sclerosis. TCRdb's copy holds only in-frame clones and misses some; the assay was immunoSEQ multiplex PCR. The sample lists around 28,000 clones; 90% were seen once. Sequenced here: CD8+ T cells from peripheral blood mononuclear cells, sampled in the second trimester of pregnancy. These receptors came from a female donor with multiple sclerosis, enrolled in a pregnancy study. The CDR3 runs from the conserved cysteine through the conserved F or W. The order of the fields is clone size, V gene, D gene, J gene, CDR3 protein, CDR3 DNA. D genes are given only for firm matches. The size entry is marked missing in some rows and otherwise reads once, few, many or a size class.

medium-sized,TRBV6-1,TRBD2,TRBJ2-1,CASSDAGEADEQFF,TGTGCCAGCAGTGATGCGGGAGAGGCTGATGAGCAGTTCTTC
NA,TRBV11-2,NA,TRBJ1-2,CASSLVPGIEGYTF,TGTGCCAGCAGCTTAGTTCCGGGGATTGAAGGCTACACCTTC
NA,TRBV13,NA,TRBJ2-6,CASSLGAGLFISGANVLTF,TGTGCCAGCAGCTTAGGCGCAGGGCTATTTATTTCTGGGGCCAACGTCCTGACTTTC
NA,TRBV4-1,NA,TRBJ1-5,CASSNRWGVVLEPQHF,TGCGCCAGCAGCAATCGGTGGGGGGTGGTTCTGGAGCCCCAGCATTTT
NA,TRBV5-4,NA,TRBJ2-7,CASSLAGDGYEQYF,TGTGCCAGCAGCTTGGCGGGAGACGGGTACGAGCAGTACTTC
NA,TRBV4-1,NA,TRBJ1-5,CASSQDPFPPQHF,TGCGCCAGCAGCCAAGATCCATTTCCGCCCCAGCATTTT
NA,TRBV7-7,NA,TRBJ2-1,CASSLEPLPGEQFF,TGTGCTAGCAGCTTAGAGCCCCTGCCCGGTGAGCAGTTCTTC
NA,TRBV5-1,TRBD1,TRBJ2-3,CASSSPDRDLTDTQYF,TGCGCCAGCAGCTCGCCAGACAGGGACCTCACAGATACGCAGTATTTT
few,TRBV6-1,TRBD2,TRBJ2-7,CASSEETSGSYEQYF,TGTGCCAGCAGTGAAGAGACTAGCGGGAGCTACGAGCAGTACTTC
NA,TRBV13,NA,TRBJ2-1,CASSLVGVGNEQFF,TGTGCCAGCAGCTTAGTCGGGGTGGGGAATGAGCAGTTCTTC
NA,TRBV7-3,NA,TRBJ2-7,CASSSLPLEGAPEQYF,TGTGCCAGCAGCTCCCTCCCCCTCGAAGGGGCTCCGGAGCAGTACTTC
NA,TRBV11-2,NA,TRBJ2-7,CASSLNSLRDISYEQYF,TGTGCCAGCAGCTTAAATTCCCTCCGGGACATCTCCTACGAGCAGTACTTC
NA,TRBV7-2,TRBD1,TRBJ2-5,CASSKWDRVLETQYF,TGTGCCAGCAGCAAATGGGACAGGGTCCTAGAGACCCAGTACTTC
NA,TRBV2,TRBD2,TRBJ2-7,CASSEGLAGVYEQYF,TGTGCCAGCAGTGAAGGGCTAGCGGGGGTTTACGAGCAGTACTTC
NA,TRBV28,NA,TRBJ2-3,CASTPPRGTQYF,TGTGCCAGCACCCCCCCGCGGGGTACGCAGTATTTT
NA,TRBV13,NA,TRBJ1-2,CASSLASDYYGYTF,TGTGCCAGCAGCTTAGCCTCGGACTACTATGGCTACACCTTC
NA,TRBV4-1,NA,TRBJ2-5,CASSQFLAEQETQYF,TGCGCCAGCAGCCAATTCTTGGCGGAACAAGAGACCCAGTACTTC
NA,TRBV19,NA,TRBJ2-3,CASSTTGTSTDTQYF,TGTGCCAGTAGTACGACAGGGACTAGCACAGATACGCAGTATTTT
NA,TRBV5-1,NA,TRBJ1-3,CASSRTGSTNTIYF,TGCGCCAGCAGTCGAACAGGGTCTACAAACACCATATATTTT
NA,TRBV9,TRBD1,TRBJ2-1,CASYPTGAGSYNEQFF,TGTGCCAGCTATCCTACAGGGGCCGGGTCCTACAATGAGCAGTTCTTC
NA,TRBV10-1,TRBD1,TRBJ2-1,CASSEFRTGSNEQFF,TGCGCCAGCAGTGAGTTCAGGACAGGGAGCAATGAGCAGTTCTTC
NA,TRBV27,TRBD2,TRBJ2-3,CASSPGLAGWADTQYF,TGTGCCAGCAGCCCGGGACTAGCGGGATGGGCAGATACGCAGTATTTT
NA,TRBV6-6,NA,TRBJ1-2,CASREFPSIVNYGYTF,TGTGCCAGCAGAGAGTTCCCTTCCATTGTTAACTATGGCTACACCTTC
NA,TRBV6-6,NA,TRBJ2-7,CASRTGLFEYF,TGTGCCAGCAGGACGGGGTTGTTTGAGTACTTC
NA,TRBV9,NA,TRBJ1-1,CASSVGGAFTEAFF,TGTGCCAGCAGCGTCGGGGGGGCGTTCACTGAAGCTTTCTTT
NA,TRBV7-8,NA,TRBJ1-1,CASSENLHTEAFF,TGTGCCAGCAGCGAGAATTTGCACACTGAAGCTTTCTTT
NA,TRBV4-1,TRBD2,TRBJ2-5,CASSQAGGWETQYF,TGCGCCAGCAGCCAAGCCGGGGGGTGGGAGACCCAGTACTTC
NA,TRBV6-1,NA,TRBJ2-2,CASSEGAGNTGELFF,TGTGCCAGCAGTGAGGGGGCAGGAAATACCGGGGAGCTGTTTTTT
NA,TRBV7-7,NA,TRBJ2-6,CATGNGQPFSGANVLTF,TGTGCTACCGGGAACGGACAGCCTTTTTCTGGGGCCAACGTCCTGACTTTC
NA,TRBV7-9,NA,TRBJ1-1,CASSLVNTEAFF,TGTGCCAGCAGCCTCGTGAACACTGAAGCTTTCTTT
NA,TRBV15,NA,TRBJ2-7,CATSRDMERDLPEQYF,TGTGCCACCAGCAGAGATATGGAGAGGGATTTGCCGGAGCAGTACTTC
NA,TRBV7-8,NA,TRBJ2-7,CASSPPSRSYEQYF,TGTGCCAGCAGCCCCCCCTCTAGGTCCTACGAGCAGTACTTC
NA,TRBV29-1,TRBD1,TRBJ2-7,CSVVGTASDYEQYF,TGCAGCGTTGTAGGGACAGCCTCGGACTACGAGCAGTACTTC
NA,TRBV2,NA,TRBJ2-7,CASRETLDRSFSYEQYF,TGTGCCAGCAGGGAGACCCTAGACAGGTCTTTCTCCTACGAGCAGTACTTC
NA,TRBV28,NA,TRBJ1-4,CASSCLDSRSGAVREKLFF,TGTGCCAGCAGTTGCCTGGACAGCCGCAGCGGGGCGGTCAGGGAAAAACTGTTTTTT
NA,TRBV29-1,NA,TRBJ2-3,CSVESGSTDTQYF,TGCAGCGTTGAATCGGGGAGCACAGATACGCAGTATTTT
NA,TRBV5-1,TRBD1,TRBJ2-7,CASRMGGQVYEQYF,TGCGCCAGCAGAATGGGGGGACAGGTCTACGAGCAGTACTTC
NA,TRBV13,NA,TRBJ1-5,CASRPSSSNQPQHF,TGTGCCAGCAGACCATCTAGTTCCAACCAGCCCCAGCATTTT
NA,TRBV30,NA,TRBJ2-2,CAWIGGENTGELFF,TGTGCCTGGATAGGCGGAGAGAACACCGGGGAGCTGTTTTTT
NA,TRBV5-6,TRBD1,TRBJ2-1,CASSLVEGGIRNEQFF,TGTGCCAGCAGCTTGGTAGAAGGGGGCATTAGAAATGAGCAGTTCTTC
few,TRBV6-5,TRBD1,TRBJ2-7,CASSYSQGVPYEQYF,TGTGCCAGCAGTTACTCTCAGGGGGTTCCCTACGAGCAGTACTTC
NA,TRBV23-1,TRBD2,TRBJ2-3,CASSQSCREGRYTQYF,TGCGCCAGCAGTCAATCGTGCCGGGAGGGCAGATATACGCAGTATTTT
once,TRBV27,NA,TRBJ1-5,CASGWGDVSNQPQHF,TGTGCCAGCGGTTGGGGGGACGTTTCGAACCAGCCCCAGCATTTT
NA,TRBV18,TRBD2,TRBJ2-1,CASSRKGTSGNEQFF,TGTGCCAGCTCACGGAAAGGGACTAGCGGGAATGAGCAGTTCTTC
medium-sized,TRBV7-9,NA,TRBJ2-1,CASSFFSSYNEQFF,TGTGCCAGCAGCTTCTTCAGCTCCTACAATGAGCAGTTCTTC
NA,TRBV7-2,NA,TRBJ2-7,CASSFRRVAYEQYF,TGTGCCAGCAGCTTCCGCAGGGTTGCCTACGAGCAGTACTTC
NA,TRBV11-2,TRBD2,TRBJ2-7,CASSLDLTSGYEQYF,TGTGCCAGCAGCTTAGATCTGACTAGCGGTTACGAGCAGTACTTC
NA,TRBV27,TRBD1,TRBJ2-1,CASSFVQGENPEQFF,TGTGCCAGCAGTTTTGTACAGGGGGAAAATCCTGAGCAGTTCTTC
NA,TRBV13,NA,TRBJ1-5,CASSLWGDQPQHF,TGTGCCAGCAGCTTATGGGGGGATCAGCCCCAGCATTTT
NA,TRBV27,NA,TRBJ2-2,CASSSPSSVGGELFF,TGTGCCAGCAGTTCACCTTCTAGCGTTGGCGGGGAGCTGTTTTTT
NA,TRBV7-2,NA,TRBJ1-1,CASSPEEGGTEAFF,TGTGCCAGCAGCCCCGAGGAGGGAGGCACTGAAGCTTTCTTT
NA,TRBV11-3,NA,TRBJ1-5,CASSLPATDQPQHF,TGTGCCAGCAGCCTCCCCGCTACGGATCAGCCCCAGCATTTT
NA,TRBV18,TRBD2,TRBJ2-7,CASSPPRNQREGLYEQYF,TGTGCCAGCTCACCACCTCGTAACCAGCGGGAGGGCCTTTACGAGCAGTACTTC
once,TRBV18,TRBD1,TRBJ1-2,CASSLGQGDYGYTF,TGTGCCAGCTCACTAGGACAGGGGGACTATGGCTACACCTTC
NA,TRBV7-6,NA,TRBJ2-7,CASSLVVHSRTYEQYF,TGTGCCAGCAGCTTAGTGGTTCACTCCCGCACCTACGAGCAGTACTTC
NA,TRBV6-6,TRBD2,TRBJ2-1,CASSYDGSGRSGEQFF,TGTGCCAGCAGTTATGATGGTAGCGGGAGGTCGGGTGAGCAGTTCTTC
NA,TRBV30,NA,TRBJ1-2,CAWSVSFSDGYTF,TGTGCCTGGAGTGTAAGTTTCAGTGATGGCTACACCTTC
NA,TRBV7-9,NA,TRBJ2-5,CASSLAGDQETQYF,TGTGCCAGCAGCTTAGCAGGGGACCAAGAGACCCAGTACTTC